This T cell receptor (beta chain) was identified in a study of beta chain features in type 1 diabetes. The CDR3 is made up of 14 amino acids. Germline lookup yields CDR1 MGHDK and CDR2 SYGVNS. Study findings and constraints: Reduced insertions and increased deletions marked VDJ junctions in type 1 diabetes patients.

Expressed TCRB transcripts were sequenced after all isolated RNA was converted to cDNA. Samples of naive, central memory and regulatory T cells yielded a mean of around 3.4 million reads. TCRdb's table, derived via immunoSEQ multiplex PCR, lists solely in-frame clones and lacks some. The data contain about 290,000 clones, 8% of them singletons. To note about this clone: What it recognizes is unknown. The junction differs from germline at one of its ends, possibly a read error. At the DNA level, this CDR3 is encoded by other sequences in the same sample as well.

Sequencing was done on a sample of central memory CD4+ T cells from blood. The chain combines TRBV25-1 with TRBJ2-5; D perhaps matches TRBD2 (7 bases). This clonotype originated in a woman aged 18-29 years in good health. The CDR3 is CASSEGGIQETQYF. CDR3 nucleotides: TGCGCCAGCAGTGAGGGGGGGATTCAAGAGACCCAGTACTTC.